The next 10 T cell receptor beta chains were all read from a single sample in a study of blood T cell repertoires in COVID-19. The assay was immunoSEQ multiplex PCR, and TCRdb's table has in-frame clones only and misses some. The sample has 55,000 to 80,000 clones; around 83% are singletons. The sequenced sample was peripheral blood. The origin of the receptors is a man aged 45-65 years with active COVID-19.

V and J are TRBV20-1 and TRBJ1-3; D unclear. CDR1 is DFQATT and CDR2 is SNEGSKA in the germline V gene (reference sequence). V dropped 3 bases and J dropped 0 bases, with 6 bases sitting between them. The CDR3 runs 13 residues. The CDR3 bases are TGCAGTGCTAGTCCAGGCTCTGGAAACACCATATATTTT. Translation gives CSASPGSGNTIYF.

The CDR3 DNA sequence: TGTGCCAGCAGCCCTCGGACAGGGGGCGAACCTAATGGCTACACCTTC. This encodes CASSPRTGGEPNGYTF. The V call is TRBV11-2, the J call TRBJ1-2, with 11 bases identical to TRBD1. Germline trimming cut 5 bases from V and 6 bases from J; bases unmatched to any gene: 11. The CDR3 totals 16 residues. The germline V gene encodes CDR1 SGHAT and CDR2 FQNNGV.

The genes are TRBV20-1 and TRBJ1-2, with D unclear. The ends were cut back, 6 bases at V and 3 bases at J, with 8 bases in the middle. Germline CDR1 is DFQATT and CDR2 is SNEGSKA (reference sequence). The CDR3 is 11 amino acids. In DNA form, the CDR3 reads TGCAGTGCCAACACAGACTATGGCTACACCTTC. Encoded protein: CSANTDYGYTF.

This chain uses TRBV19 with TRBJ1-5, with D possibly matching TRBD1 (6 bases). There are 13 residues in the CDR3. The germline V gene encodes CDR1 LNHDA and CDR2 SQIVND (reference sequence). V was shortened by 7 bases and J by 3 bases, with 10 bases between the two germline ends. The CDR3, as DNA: TGTGCCAGTATGGGGACACCCAATCAGCCCCAGCATTTT. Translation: CASMGTPNQPQHF.

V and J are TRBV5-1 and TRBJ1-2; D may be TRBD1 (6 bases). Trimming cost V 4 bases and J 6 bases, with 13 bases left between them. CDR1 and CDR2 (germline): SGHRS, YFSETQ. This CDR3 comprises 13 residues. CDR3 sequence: CASSDRQVDGYTF. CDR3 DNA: TGCGCCAGCAGCGACAGACAGGTGGATGGCTACACCTTC.

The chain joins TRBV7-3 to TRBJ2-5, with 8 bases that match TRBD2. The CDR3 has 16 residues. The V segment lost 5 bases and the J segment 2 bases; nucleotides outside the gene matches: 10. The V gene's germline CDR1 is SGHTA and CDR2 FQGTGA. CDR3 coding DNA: TGTGCCAGCAGCCCTACGGGGGGGCCTACTCAAGAGACCCAGTACTTC. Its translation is CASSPTGGPTQETQYF.

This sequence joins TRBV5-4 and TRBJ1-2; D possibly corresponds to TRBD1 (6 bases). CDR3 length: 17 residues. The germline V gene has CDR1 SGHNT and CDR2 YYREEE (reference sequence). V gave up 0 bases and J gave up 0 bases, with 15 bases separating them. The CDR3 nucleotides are TGTGCCAGCAGCTTGGGGGGGCAGGTCGTTTCTAACTATGGCTACACCTTC. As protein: CASSLGGQVVSNYGYTF.

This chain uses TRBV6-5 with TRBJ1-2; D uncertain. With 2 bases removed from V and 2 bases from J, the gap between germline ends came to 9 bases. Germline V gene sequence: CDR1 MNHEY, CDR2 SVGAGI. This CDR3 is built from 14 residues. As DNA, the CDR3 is TGTGCCAGCAGTTACGGAGCAGAGAACTATGGCTACACCTTC. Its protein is CASSYGAENYGYTF.

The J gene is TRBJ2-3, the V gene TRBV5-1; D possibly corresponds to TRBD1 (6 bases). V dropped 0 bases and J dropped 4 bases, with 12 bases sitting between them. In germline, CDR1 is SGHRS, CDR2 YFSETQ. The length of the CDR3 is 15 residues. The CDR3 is CASSLVGRGADTQYF. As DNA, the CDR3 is TGCGCCAGCAGCTTGGTTGGCAGGGGTGCAGATACGCAGTATTTT. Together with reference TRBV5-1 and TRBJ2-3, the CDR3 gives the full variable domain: KAGVTQTPRYLIKTRGQQVTLSCSPISGHRSVSWYQQTPGQGLQFLFEYFSETQRNKGNFPGRFSGRQFSNSRSEMNVSTLELGDSALYLCASSLVGRGADTQYFGPGTRLTVL.

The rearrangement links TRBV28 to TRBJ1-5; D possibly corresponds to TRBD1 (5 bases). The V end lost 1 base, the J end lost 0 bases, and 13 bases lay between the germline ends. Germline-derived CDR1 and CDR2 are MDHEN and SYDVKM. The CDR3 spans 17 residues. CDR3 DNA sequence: TGTGCCAGCAGTTTATCCAGGGTGGGGAATAGCAATCAGCCCCAGCATTTT. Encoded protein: CASSLSRVGNSNQPQHF.